What follows are 30 T cell receptor beta chains derived from one specimen sequenced in a study of cytomegalovirus exposure and HLA in healthy donors. PCR was performed using 60 Vbeta and 13 Jbeta primers. Sequencing was performed with immunoSEQ multiplex PCR; in TCRdb, only in-frame clones are kept and a portion is missing. The table has over 75,000 clones, about 79% seen once. Sequenced input: PBMCs. These receptor sequences come from a female donor in good health and CMV-seronegative.

The chain has TRBV5-1 and TRBJ2-1, with 8 bases identical to TRBD2. This CDR3 has 14 amino acids. With 4 bases clipped from V and 2 bases from J, the junction kept 2 bases outside the gene matches. Germline-derived CDR1 and CDR2 are SGHRS and YFSETQ. CDR3 protein: CASSAAGAYNEQFF. CDR3 in DNA: TGCGCCAGCAGCGCAGCGGGGGCCTACAATGAGCAGTTCTTC.

The chain recombines TRBV4-1 with TRBJ2-7; 13 nucleotides match TRBD2. This CDR3 has 15 amino acids. The germline V gene encodes CDR1 MGHRA and CDR2 YSYEKL. Losses at the gene ends were 4 bases for V and 6 bases for J; bases not matched to a gene: 6. The CDR3: CASSPGLAGASEQYF. CDR3 bases: TGCGCCAGCAGCCCAGGACTAGCGGGAGCCAGCGAGCAGTACTTC.

The CDR3 nucleotides are TGCGCCAGCAGCATAGACCCGGGAGGGGGCTATGGCTACACCTTC. This gives the protein CASSIDPGGGYGYTF. V is TRBV5-1 and J is TRBJ1-2; D is perhaps TRBD1 (6 bases). Germline CDR1 reads SGHRS; CDR2 reads YFSETQ. V lost 4 bases and J 4 bases, leaving 17 bases between the germline ends. This CDR3 contains 15 residues.

V gene TRBV19 combines with J gene TRBJ1-2; 8 positions match TRBD1. Trimming at V came to 7 bases and at J to 8 bases, leaving 15 bases not matched to a gene. Germline assignment: CDR1 LNHDA and CDR2 SQIVND (reference sequence). The CDR3 has 15 amino acids. This chain's CDR3 is CASNSRPRGHDGYTF. The CDR3 DNA follows: TGTGCCAGTAACAGCCGTCCCAGGGGGCATGACGGCTACACCTTC. The variable domain in full, with the rest retrieved from reference TRBV19 and TRBJ1-2, is DGGITQSPKYLFRKEGQNVTLSCEQNLNHDAMYWYRQDPGQGLRLIYYSQIVNDFQKGDIAEGYSVSREKKESFPLTVTSAQKNPTAFYLCASNSRPRGHDGYTFGSGTRLTVV.

The chain recombines TRBV13 with TRBJ2-3; perhaps TRBD2 as D (6 bases). CDR3 size: 16 residues. Germline V gives CDR1 PRHDT, CDR2 FYEKMQ (reference sequence). V shed 3 bases and J shed 4 bases, with 17 bases lying between them. The CDR3 bases are TGTGCCAGCAGCTTGCGACTAGACGTTGGTTCAGATACGCAGTATTTT. It specifies CASSLRLDVGSDTQYF.

The chain employs TRBV28 and TRBJ2-7, with 10 bases that match TRBD2. CDR1 MDHEN and CDR2 SYDVKM come from the germline V gene. The CDR3 spans 15 residues. Germline trimming cut 4 bases from V and 2 bases from J; bases unmatched to any gene: 5. The CDR3 DNA sequence: TGTGCCAGCAGTTGGGGACTAGCGCAGACCTACGAGCAGTACTTC. Translation: CASSWGLAQTYEQYF.

This chain uses TRBV7-9 with TRBJ2-5; TRBD2 is a possible D gene (5 bases). Looked up from germline, CDR1 is SEHNR and CDR2 is FQNEAQ (reference sequence). The CDR3 extends over 13 amino acids. V lost 7 bases and J lost 5, with 14 bases in between. CDR3 nucleotide sequence: TGTGCCAGCACGTTGGTAGCGCGGGAGACCCAGTACTTC. Residues: CASTLVARETQYF.

In the case of this clone: The same CDR3 can be traced to other DNA sequences in this sample. The rearrangement joins TRBV5-1 to TRBJ2-1; 8 bases are shared with TRBD2. Per germline, CDR1 SGHRS and CDR2 YFSETQ. Trimming removed 3 bases from V and 4 bases from J; junction bases left unmatched: 3. The CDR3 runs 14 residues. The DNA of the CDR3 is TGCGCCAGCAGCTCCAGCGGGGGATACAATGAGCAGTTCTTC. It encodes CASSSSGGYNEQFF. The entire variable domain, with the rest obtained from reference TRBV5-1 and TRBJ2-1, is as follows: KAGVTQTPRYLIKTRGQQVTLSCSPISGHRSVSWYQQTPGQGLQFLFEYFSETQRNKGNFPGRFSGRQFSNSRSEMNVSTLELGDSALYLCASSSSGGYNEQFFGPGTRLTVL.

This clone turned up a few times. The rearrangement joins TRBV6-4 to TRBJ2-1; D may be TRBD1 (7 bases). Germline values: CDR1 MRHNA, CDR2 SNTAGT. Between the trimmed V and J ends, which lost 0 bases and 4 bases, there was a span of 10 bases. The CDR3 is 15 residues long. The CDR3 protein is CASSDSPGGYNEQFF. In DNA, the CDR3 is TGTGCCAGCAGTGACTCTCCAGGGGGGTACAATGAGCAGTTCTTC.

The genes are TRBV4-3 and TRBJ2-7; D is unclear. Trimming took 0 bases from V and 4 from J, leaving 10 bases between them. The germline V gene encodes CDR1 LGHNA and CDR2 YSLEER. The CDR3 sequence is 14 residues long. The DNA of the CDR3 is TGCGCCAGCAGCCAAGATAGTACTCCGTACGAGCAGTACTTC. Translating it yields CASSQDSTPYEQYF.

The rearrangement links TRBV18 to TRBJ2-3, with TRBD2 matching over 9 bases. Germline loops: CDR1 KGHSH, CDR2 LQKENI. V gave up 6 bases and J gave up 0 bases; unmatched junction bases: 7. The CDR3 is 16 residues long. DNA for the CDR3: TGTGCCAGCTCCAGACTAGCGGAGCCTAGCACAGATACGCAGTATTTT. The encoded protein is CASSRLAEPSTDTQYF.

The V call is TRBV6-5, the J call TRBJ2-1, with D maybe TRBD1 (6 bases). Germline values: CDR1 MNHEY, CDR2 SVGAGI. The CDR3 is 14 amino acids. Trimming shortened V by 6 bases and J by 3 bases, and 12 bases separated the two germline ends. DNA of the CDR3: TGTGCCAGCAGCCCGGACAGATTCTACAATGAGCAGTTCTTC. Its protein product is CASSPDRFYNEQFF.

This chain links TRBV4-1 with TRBJ1-1; 8 bases fit TRBD1. The germline gives CDR1 MGHRA, CDR2 YSYEKL. J lost 11 bases, V lost 6 bases, and 8 bases had no gene match. The CDR3 spans 12 residues. The DNA of the CDR3 is TGCGCCAGCAGTCAGACAGGGGTAGATGCTTTCTTT. Translation gives CASSQTGVDAFF.

This chain uses TRBV7-9 with TRBJ1-1, with TRBD1 matching over 8 bases. In germline, CDR1 is SEHNR, CDR2 FQNEAQ (reference sequence). Germline trimming cut 4 bases from V and 4 bases from J; bases unmatched to any gene: 14. This CDR3 region has 17 residues. The CDR3 nucleotides are TGTGCCAGCAGCTCAATTGACAGGGGACCTACCGGCACTGAAGCTTTCTTT. Protein: CASSSIDRGPTGTEAFF. The variable domain in full, completed from reference TRBV7-9 and TRBJ1-1, reads DTGVSQNPRHKITKRGQNVTFRCDPISEHNRLYWYRQTLGQGPEFLTYFQNEAQLEKSRLLSDRFSAERPKGSFSTLEIQRTEQGDSAMYLCASSSIDRGPTGTEAFFGQGTRLTVV.

There are a few counts of this clone. The V and J genes are TRBV5-1 and TRBJ1-4, with no clear D. Germline values: CDR1 SGHRS, CDR2 YFSETQ. Trimming cost V 2 bases and J 0 bases, with 8 bases left between them. CDR3 size: 15 residues. The CDR3 is CASSFGGPTNEKLFF. In DNA, the CDR3 is TGCGCCAGCAGCTTTGGAGGGCCAACTAATGAAAAACTGTTTTTT. Supplemented by reference TRBV5-1 and TRBJ1-4, the full variable domain reads KAGVTQTPRYLIKTRGQQVTLSCSPISGHRSVSWYQQTPGQGLQFLFEYFSETQRNKGNFPGRFSGRQFSNSRSEMNVSTLELGDSALYLCASSFGGPTNEKLFFGSGTQLSVL.

V gene TRBV7-9 combines with J gene TRBJ1-1; D is perhaps TRBD1 (5 bases). This CDR3 region has 14 residues. Trimming took 2 bases from V and 6 from J, leaving 13 bases between them. Germline assignment: CDR1 SEHNR and CDR2 FQNEAQ (reference sequence). CDR3 DNA: TGTGCCAGCAGCTTAAGTGGTTACAGGCCTGAAGCTTTCTTT. Translation: CASSLSGYRPEAFF.

This clone was detected a few times. V is TRBV5-4 and J is TRBJ1-1, with D unclear. Trimming stripped 0 bases from V and 6 bases from J, with 6 bases between. This CDR3 region has 12 residues. The germline CDR1 and CDR2 sequences are SGHNT and YYREEE (reference sequence). For the CDR3, the DNA is TGTGCCAGCAGCTTGGGCAGTCCTGAAGCTTTCTTT. Translation: CASSLGSPEAFF.

The rearrangement links TRBV6-4 to TRBJ1-5, with D unclear. The CDR3 runs 14 residues. The ends were cut back, 3 bases at V and 0 bases at J, with 6 bases in the middle. Germline-derived CDR1 and CDR2 are MRHNA and SNTAGT. The CDR3 DNA is TGTGCCAGCAGTGAGAGATTTAGCAATCAGCCCCAGCATTTT. Translation gives CASSERFSNQPQHF.

CDR3 loop: CASSLGQGQSEKLFF. The CDR3 bases are TGCGCCAGCAGCCTCGGACAGGGGCAAAGTGAAAAACTGTTTTTT. The chain employs TRBV5-1 and TRBJ1-4, with TRBD1 identical over 9 bases. Losses at the gene ends were 4 bases for V and 7 bases for J; bases not matched to a gene: 8. Germline CDR1 and CDR2: SGHRS and YFSETQ. The CDR3 length is 15 residues.

The V call is TRBV2, the J call TRBJ1-2; 7 nucleotides align to TRBD1. The CDR3 runs 15 residues. Germline lookup yields CDR1 SNHLY and CDR2 FYNNEI. V was pared by 3 bases and J by 8 bases, with 12 bases of the junction left unmatched. The CDR3 DNA is TGTGCCAGCAGTGACCCCACGACAGGGACGCTCGGCTACACCTTC. Amino acids: CASSDPTTGTLGYTF.

The chain has TRBV11-1 and TRBJ2-6, with TRBD1 as a possible D gene (6 bases). Germline loops: CDR1 SGHAT, CDR2 FQDESV (reference sequence). The CDR3 is 16 amino acids. V gave up 2 bases and J gave up 2 bases, with 10 bases separating them. This chain's CDR3 is CASSLTGSTGANVLTF. In DNA form, the CDR3 reads TGTGCCAGCAGCTTAACAGGGAGTACTGGGGCCAACGTCCTGACTTTC.

This clone has only a few counts. The CDR3 spells CASRLAPPPGGDADTQYF. CDR3 nucleotide sequence: TGTGCAAGTCGCTTAGCCCCGCCCCCGGGGGGGGACGCAGATACGCAGTATTTT. J is TRBJ2-3 and V is TRBV12-2; the table gives TRBD2 as D, unverified against the DNA. TRBV12-2 is a documented pseudogene. This CDR3 has 18 amino acids.

V and J are TRBV6-5 and TRBJ1-3, with TRBD1 as a possible D gene (6 bases). Per germline, CDR1 MNHEY and CDR2 SVGAGI. Trimming took off 6 bases at V and 1 base at J, with 13 bases between the two ends. The CDR3 totals 15 residues. The CDR3 DNA is TGTGCCAGCAGCCACAGGGCTTATTCTGGAAACACCATATATTTT. Protein: CASSHRAYSGNTIYF.

This chain connects TRBV19 to TRBJ1-6, with 7 bases aligning to TRBD1. Trimming at V came to 1 base and at J to 2 bases, leaving 8 bases not matched to a gene. The germline CDR1 and CDR2 sequences are LNHDA and SQIVND (reference sequence). This CDR3 comprises 18 residues. CDR3 sequence reads: CASSIVPVGTAYNSPLHF. The DNA of the CDR3 is TGTGCCAGTAGTATAGTCCCCGTGGGGACAGCCTATAATTCACCCCTCCACTTT. Full variable domain (rest looked up from reference TRBV19 and TRBJ1-6): DGGITQSPKYLFRKEGQNVTLSCEQNLNHDAMYWYRQDPGQGLRLIYYSQIVNDFQKGDIAEGYSVSREKKESFPLTVTSAQKNPTAFYLCASSIVPVGTAYNSPLHFGNGTRLTVT.

This clone was counted only a few times. The J gene is TRBJ1-4, the V gene TRBV2; maybe TRBD1 (6 bases). This CDR3 spans 14 amino acids. Per the germline V gene, CDR1 is SNHLY and CDR2 is FYNNEI. V lost 7 bases to trimming and J lost 5 bases, with 14 bases between them. This chain's CDR3 is CASIRTAVNEKLFF. DNA for the CDR3: TGTGCCAGCATTCGGACAGCCGTCAATGAAAAACTGTTTTTT.

The J gene is TRBJ2-5, the V gene TRBV15; D is perhaps TRBD1 (6 bases). This CDR3 region has 13 residues. Germline CDR1 LNHNV, CDR2 YYDKDF (reference sequence). Trimming took off 4 bases at V and 3 bases at J, with 9 bases between the two ends. CDR3 protein: CATSTGEKETQYF. CDR3 DNA sequence: TGTGCCACCAGCACAGGGGAGAAAGAGACCCAGTACTTC.

The gene calls are TRBV30 and TRBJ1-1; the match to TRBD1 covers 8 bases. Per germline, CDR1 GTSNPN and CDR2 SVGIG (reference sequence). This CDR3 comprises 13 residues. V lost 2 bases and J lost 9; bases outside the gene matches: 8. This chain's CDR3 is CAWSIDRGVQAFF. CDR3 DNA: TGTGCCTGGAGTATTGACAGGGGAGTTCAAGCTTTCTTT.

The rearrangement joins TRBV2 to TRBJ1-5; D remains ambiguous. Looked up from germline, CDR1 is SNHLY and CDR2 is FYNNEI. The V end was cut by 2 bases, the J end by 7 bases, with 12 bases between. There are 14 residues in the CDR3. CDR3 protein: CASSEWRVRQPQHF. The CDR3 region has the DNA TGTGCCAGCAGTGAATGGAGGGTTAGGCAGCCCCAGCATTTT.

The chain links TRBV27 to TRBJ2-1; 7 bases are a match to TRBD1. From germline, CDR1 is MNHEY and CDR2 SMNVEV (reference sequence). The CDR3 is 12 amino acids. V was pared by 8 bases and J by 12 bases, with 10 bases of the junction left unmatched. The CDR3 is CASGPDRYGQFF. The CDR3 DNA follows: TGTGCCAGCGGCCCGGACAGGTATGGGCAGTTCTTC.

The V and J genes are TRBV28 and TRBJ1-2, with D unclear. Germline V CDR1 and CDR2: MDHEN, SYDVKM. Trimming removed 2 bases from V and 8 bases from J, with 6 bases in between. The CDR3 has 11 amino acids. The chain's CDR3 is CASSLRSGYTF. CDR3 in DNA: TGTGCCAGCAGTTTACGTAGCGGCTACACCTTC.